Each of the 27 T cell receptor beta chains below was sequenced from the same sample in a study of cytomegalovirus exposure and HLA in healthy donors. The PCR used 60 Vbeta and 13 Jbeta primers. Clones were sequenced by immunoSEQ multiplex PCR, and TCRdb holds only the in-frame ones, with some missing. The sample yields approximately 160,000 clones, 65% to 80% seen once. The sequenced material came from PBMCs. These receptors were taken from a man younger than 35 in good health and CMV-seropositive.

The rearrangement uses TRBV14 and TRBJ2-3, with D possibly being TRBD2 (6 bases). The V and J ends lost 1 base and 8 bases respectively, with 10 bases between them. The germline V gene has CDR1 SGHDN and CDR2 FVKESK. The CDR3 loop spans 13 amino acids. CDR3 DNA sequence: TGTGCCAGCAGCCAAGGTTTGGGGGGTACGCAGTATTTT. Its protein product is CASSQGLGGTQYF. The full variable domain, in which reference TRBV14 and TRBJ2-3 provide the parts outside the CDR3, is EAGVTQFPSHSVIEKGQTVTLRCDPISGHDNLYWYRRVMGKEIKFLLHFVKESKQDESGMPNNRFLAERTGGTYSTLKVQPAELEDSGVYFCASSQGLGGTQYFGPGTRLTVL.

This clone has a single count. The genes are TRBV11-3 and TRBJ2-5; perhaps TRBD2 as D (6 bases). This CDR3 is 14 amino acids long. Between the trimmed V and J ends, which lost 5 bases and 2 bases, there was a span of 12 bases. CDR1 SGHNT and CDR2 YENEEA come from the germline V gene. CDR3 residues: CASSPRLGQETQYF. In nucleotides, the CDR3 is TGTGCCAGCAGCCCCCGACTAGGGCAAGAGACCCAGTACTTC.

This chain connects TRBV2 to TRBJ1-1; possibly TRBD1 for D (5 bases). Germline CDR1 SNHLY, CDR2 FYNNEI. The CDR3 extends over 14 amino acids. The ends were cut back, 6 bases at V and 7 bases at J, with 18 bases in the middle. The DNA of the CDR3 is TGTGCCAGCAGCCAAACCCAGGGAACCGGTGAAGCTTTCTTT. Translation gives CASSQTQGTGEAFF.

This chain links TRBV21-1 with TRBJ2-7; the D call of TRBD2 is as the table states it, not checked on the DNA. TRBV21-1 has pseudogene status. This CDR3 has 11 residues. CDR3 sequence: CASIFGGEQYV. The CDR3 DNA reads TGTGCCAGCATCTTTGGGGGGGAGCAGTACGTC.

CDR3 DNA: TGCGCCAGCAGCTTGGCAGGGTCGAAAACTGAAGCTTTCTTT. This gives the protein CASSLAGSKTEAFF. J is TRBJ1-1 and V is TRBV5-1; D is perhaps TRBD1 (5 bases). The ends were cut back, 0 bases at V and 5 bases at J, with 11 bases in the middle. CDR1 is SGHRS and CDR2 is YFSETQ in the germline V gene. CDR3 length: 14 amino acids.

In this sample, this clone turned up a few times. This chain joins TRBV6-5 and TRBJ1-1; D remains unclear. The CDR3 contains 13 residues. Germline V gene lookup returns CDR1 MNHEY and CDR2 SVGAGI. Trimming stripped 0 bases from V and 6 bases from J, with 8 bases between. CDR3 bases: TGTGCCAGCAGTTACTCGAACGGGGCTGAAGCTTTCTTT. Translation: CASSYSNGAEAFF.

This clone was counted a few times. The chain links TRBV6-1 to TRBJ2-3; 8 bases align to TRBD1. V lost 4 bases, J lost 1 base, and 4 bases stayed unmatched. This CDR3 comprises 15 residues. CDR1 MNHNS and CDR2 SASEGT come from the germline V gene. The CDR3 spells CASSGRTGRTDTQYF. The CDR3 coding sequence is TGTGCCAGCAGTGGACGGACAGGGCGCACAGATACGCAGTATTTT.

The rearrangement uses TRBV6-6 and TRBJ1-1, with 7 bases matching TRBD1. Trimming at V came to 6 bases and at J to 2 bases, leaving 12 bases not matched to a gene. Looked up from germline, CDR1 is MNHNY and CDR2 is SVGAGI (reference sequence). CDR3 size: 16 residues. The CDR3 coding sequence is TGTGCCAGCAGCAAGACAGGGCGCGCCGACAACACTGAAGCTTTCTTT. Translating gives CASSKTGRADNTEAFF.

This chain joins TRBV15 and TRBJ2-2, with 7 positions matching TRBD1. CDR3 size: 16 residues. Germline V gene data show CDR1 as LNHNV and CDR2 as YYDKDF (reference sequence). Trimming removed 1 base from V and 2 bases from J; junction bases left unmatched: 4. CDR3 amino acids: CATSRGTGVNTGELFF. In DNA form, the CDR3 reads TGTGCCACCAGCAGAGGTACAGGGGTAAACACCGGGGAGCTGTTTTTT. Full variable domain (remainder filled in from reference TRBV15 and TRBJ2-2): DAMVIQNPRYQVTQFGKPVTLSCSQTLNHNVMYWYQQKSSQAPKLLFHYYDKDFNNEADTPDNFQSRRPNTSFCFLDIRSPGLGDTAMYLCATSRGTGVNTGELFFGEGSRLTVL.

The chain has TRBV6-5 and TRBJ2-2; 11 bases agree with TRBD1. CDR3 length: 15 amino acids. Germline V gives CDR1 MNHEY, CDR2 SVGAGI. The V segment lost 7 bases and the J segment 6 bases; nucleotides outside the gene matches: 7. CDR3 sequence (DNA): TGTGCCAGCAATACCCGGGACAGGGGGTCCGGGGAGCTGTTTTTT. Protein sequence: CASNTRDRGSGELFF.

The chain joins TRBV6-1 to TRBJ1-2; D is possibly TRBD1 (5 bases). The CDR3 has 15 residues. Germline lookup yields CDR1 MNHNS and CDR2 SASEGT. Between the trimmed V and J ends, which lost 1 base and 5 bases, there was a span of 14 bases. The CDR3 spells CASSEDPTALYGYTF. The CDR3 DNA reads TGTGCCAGCAGTGAAGACCCGACAGCTCTTTATGGCTACACCTTC.

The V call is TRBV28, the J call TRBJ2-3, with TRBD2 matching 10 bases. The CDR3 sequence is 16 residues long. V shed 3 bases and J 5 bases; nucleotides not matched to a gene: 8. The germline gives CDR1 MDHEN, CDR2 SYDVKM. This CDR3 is CASSFPLAGVGDTQYF. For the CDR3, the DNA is TGTGCCAGCAGTTTCCCCCTAGCGGGGGTGGGAGATACGCAGTATTTT.

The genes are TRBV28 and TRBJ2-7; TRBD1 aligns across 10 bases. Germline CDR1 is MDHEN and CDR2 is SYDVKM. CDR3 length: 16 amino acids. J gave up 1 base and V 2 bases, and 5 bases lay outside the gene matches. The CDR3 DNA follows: TGTGCCAGCAGTTTACGACAGGGGGCAAGGTCCTACGAGCAGTACGTC. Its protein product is CASSLRQGARSYEQYV.

The CDR3 bases are TGCGCCAGCAGCTTCCGGGACAGGGGATCGGGTGAGCAGTTCTTC. Protein sequence: CASSFRDRGSGEQFF. This chain uses TRBV5-1 with TRBJ2-1; 10 positions agree with TRBD1. The germline V gene encodes CDR1 SGHRS and CDR2 YFSETQ. There are 15 residues in the CDR3. V was pared by 2 bases and J by 9 bases, with 8 bases of the junction left unmatched.

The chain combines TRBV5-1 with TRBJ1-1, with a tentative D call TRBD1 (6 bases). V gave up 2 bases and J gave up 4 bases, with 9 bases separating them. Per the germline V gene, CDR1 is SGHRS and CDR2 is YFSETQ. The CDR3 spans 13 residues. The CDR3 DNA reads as TGCGCCAGCAGCTTCGGGACATCCACTGAAGCTTTCTTT. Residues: CASSFGTSTEAFF.

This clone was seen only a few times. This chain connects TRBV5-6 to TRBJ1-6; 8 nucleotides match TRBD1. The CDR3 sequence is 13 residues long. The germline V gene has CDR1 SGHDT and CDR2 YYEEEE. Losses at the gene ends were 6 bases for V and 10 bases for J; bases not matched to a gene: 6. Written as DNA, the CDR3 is TGTGCCAGCAACGGACAGGGTTGGTCACCCCTCCACTTT. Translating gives CASNGQGWSPLHF.

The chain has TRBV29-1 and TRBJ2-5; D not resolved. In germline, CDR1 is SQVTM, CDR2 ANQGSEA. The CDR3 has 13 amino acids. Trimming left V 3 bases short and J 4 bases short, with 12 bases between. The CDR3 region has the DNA TGCAGCGTTGATCAGGCAGTCCGAGAGACCCAGTACTTC. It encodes CSVDQAVRETQYF.

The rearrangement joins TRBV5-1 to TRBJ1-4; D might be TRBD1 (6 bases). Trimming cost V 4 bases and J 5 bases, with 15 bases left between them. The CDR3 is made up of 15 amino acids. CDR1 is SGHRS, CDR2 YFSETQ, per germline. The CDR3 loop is CASSPYSRGNEKLFF. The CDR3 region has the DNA TGCGCCAGCAGCCCGTATTCTAGGGGGAATGAAAAACTGTTTTTT.

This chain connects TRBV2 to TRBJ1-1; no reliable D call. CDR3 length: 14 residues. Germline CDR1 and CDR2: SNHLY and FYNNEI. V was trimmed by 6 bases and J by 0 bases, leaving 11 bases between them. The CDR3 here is CASSLRVLNTEAFF. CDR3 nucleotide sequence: TGTGCCAGCAGCCTCCGGGTCTTGAACACTGAAGCTTTCTTT. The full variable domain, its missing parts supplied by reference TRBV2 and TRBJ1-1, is EPEVTQTPSHQVTQMGQEVILRCVPISNHLYFYWYRQILGQKVEFLVSFYNNEISEKSEIFDDQFSVERPDGSNFTLKIRSTKLEDSAMYFCASSLRVLNTEAFFGQGTRLTVV.

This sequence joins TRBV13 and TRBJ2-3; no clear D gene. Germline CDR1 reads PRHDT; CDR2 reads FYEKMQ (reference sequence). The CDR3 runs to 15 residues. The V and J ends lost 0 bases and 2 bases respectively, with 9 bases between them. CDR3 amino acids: CASSLGQDITDTQYF. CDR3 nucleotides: TGTGCCAGCAGCTTAGGTCAGGATATCACAGATACGCAGTATTTT.

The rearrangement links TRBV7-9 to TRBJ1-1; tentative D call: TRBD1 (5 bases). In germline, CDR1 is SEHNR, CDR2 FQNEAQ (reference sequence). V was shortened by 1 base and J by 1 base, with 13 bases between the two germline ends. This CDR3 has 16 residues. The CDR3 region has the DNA TGTGCCAGCAGCTTAGAAGTTGGCCAGGGGAACACTGAAGCTTTCTTT. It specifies CASSLEVGQGNTEAFF.

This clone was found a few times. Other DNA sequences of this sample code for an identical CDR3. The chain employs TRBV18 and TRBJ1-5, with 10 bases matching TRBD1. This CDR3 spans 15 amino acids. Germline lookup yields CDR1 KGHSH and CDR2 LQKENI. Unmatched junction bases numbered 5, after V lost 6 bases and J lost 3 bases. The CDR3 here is CASSPGTGVNQPQHF. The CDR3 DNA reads TGTGCCAGCTCCCCCGGGACAGGGGTCAATCAGCCCCAGCATTTT.

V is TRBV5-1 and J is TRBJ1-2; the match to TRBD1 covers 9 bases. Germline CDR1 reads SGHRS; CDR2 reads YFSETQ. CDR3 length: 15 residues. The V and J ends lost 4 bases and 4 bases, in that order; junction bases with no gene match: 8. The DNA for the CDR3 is TGCGCCAGCAGCGCCGGACAGGGGCGCGGCTATGGCTACACCTTC. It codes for CASSAGQGRGYGYTF.

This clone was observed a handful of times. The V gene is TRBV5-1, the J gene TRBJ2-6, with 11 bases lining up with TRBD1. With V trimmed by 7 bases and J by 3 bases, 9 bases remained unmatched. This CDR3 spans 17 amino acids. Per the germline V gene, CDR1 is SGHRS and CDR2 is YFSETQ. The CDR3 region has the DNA TGCGCCAGCCGGCCCGGACAGGGGGCGGGTGGGGCCAACGTCCTGACTTTC. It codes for CASRPGQGAGGANVLTF.

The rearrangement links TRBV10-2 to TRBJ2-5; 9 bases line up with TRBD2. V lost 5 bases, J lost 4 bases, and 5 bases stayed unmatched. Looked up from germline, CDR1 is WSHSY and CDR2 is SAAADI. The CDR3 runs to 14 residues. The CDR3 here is CASSNSGSGETQYF. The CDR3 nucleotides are TGCGCCAGCAGTAATAGCGGGAGCGGAGAGACCCAGTACTTC.

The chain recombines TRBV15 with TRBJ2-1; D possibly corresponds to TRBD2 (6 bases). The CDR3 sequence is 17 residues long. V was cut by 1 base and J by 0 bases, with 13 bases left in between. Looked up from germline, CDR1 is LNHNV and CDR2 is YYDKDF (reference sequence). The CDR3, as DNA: TGTGCCACCAGCAGAGTGGAGGAGGGACGCTCCTACAATGAGCAGTTCTTC. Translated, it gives CATSRVEEGRSYNEQFF.

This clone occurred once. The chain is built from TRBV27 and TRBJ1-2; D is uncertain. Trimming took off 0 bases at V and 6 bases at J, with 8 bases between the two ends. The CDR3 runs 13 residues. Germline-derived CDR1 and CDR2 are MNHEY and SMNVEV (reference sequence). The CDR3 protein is CASSLSRGDGYTF. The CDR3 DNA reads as TGTGCCAGCAGTTTATCGCGCGGGGATGGCTACACCTTC.